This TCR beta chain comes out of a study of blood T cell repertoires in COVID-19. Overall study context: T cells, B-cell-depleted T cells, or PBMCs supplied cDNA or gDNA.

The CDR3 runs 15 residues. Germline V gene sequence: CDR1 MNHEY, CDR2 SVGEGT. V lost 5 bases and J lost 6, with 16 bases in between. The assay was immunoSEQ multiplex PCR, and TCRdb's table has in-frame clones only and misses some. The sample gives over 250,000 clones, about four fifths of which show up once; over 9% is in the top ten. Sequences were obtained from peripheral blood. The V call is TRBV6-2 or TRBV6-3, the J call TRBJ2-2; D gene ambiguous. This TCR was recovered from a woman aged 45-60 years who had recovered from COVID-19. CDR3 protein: CASSQPGLPAGELFF. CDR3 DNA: TGTGCCAGCAGTCAACCGGGTTTACCCGCCGGGGAGCTGTTTTTT.